A selection of T cell receptor beta chains follows, all from one sample in a study of metastatic and nonmetastatic thyroid tumors. TCRdb re-processed the PCR reads through MiXCR. The sample carries more than 35,000 clones, about 15% recorded once. The material sequenced was blood. The receptors stem from a male donor with papillary thyroid cancer or a benign thyroid nodule (not recorded which). Some clones in this sample may be carry-over from other donors' samples. Each CDR3 is given with its conserved first and last residue.

j_gene: TRBJ2-7
v_gene: TRBV30
len: 13
CDR3aa: CAWSRTGDREQYF

j_gene: TRBJ1-5
v_gene: TRBV3-1
len: 14
CDR3aa: CASSQVSTNQPQHF

j_gene: TRBJ2-7
v_gene: TRBV5-4
len: 13
CDR3aa: CASSRDRVYEQYF

j_gene: TRBJ2-2
v_gene: TRBV2
len: 15
CDR3aa: CASSVTPGGLGELFF

j_gene: TRBJ2-1
v_gene: TRBV7-9
len: 17
CDR3aa: CASSLKVSPSSNNEQFF

j_gene: TRBJ1-6
v_gene: TRBV5-1
len: 14
CDR3aa: CASSLVGPNSPLHF

j_gene: TRBJ1-1
v_gene: TRBV19
len: 14
CDR3aa: CASSMWAGNTEAFF

j_gene: TRBJ1-1
v_gene: TRBV12-3/TRBV12-4
len: 15
CDR3aa: CASSLEGQLNTEAFF

j_gene: TRBJ2-3
v_gene: TRBV19
len: 15
CDR3aa: CASSILLAGTDTQYF

j_gene: TRBJ2-7
v_gene: TRBV2
len: 12
CDR3aa: CASSESSVDEYF

j_gene: TRBJ1-4
v_gene: TRBV2
len: 11
CDR3aa: CASSEPEKLFF

j_gene: TRBJ2-6
v_gene: TRBV5-1
len: 17
CDR3aa: CASSLWTGKRGANALTF

j_gene: TRBJ2-1
v_gene: TRBV24-1
len: 13
CDR3aa: CATSDLSGIEQFF

j_gene: TRBJ2-7
v_gene: TRBV11-2
len: 19
CDR3aa: CASSPAGTSGKEASYEQYF

j_gene: TRBJ2-5
v_gene: TRBV7-3
len: 12
CDR3aa: CASSMGGETQYF

j_gene: TRBJ2-4
v_gene: TRBV6-4
len: 14
CDR3aa: CASVGAGAKNIQYF

j_gene: TRBJ1-2
v_gene: TRBV5-5
len: 13
CDR3aa: CASSYTANYGYTF

j_gene: TRBJ1-1
v_gene: TRBV7-9
len: 13
CDR3aa: CASSLSQNTEAFF

j_gene: TRBJ2-6
v_gene: TRBV6-1
len: 15
CDR3aa: CASTEEGGRDNVLTF

j_gene: TRBJ2-1
v_gene: TRBV7-9
len: 12
CDR3aa: CASSLGAREKFF

j_gene: TRBJ2-3
v_gene: TRBV28
len: 15
CDR3aa: CASSQRLAGGDTQYF

j_gene: TRBJ2-3
v_gene: TRBV28
len: 19
CDR3aa: CASSLAGWAGGQLGDTQYF

j_gene: TRBJ2-1
v_gene: TRBV14
len: 12
CDR3aa: CASSQNEIEQFF

j_gene: TRBJ1-1
v_gene: TRBV13
len: 19
CDR3aa: CASSHPDSRHKGRDTEAFF

j_gene: TRBJ1-1
v_gene: TRBV11-2
len: 14
CDR3aa: CASSLGLGGSEAFF

j_gene: TRBJ2-2
v_gene: TRBV6-2/TRBV6-3
len: 14
CDR3aa: CASRDNRDTGELFF

j_gene: TRBJ1-6
v_gene: TRBV3-1
len: 14
CDR3aa: CASSLGQGNSPLHF

j_gene: TRBJ2-7
v_gene: TRBV7-9
len: 14
CDR3aa: CASSLVIGNYEQYF

j_gene: TRBJ1-2
v_gene: TRBV28
len: 14
CDR3aa: CASSLGGTGYGYTF

j_gene: TRBJ2-7
v_gene: TRBV12-3/TRBV12-4
len: 14
CDR3aa: CASSLRQGGDEQYF

j_gene: TRBJ2-3
v_gene: TRBV27
len: 14
CDR3aa: CASSYGGFTDTQYF

j_gene: TRBJ2-7
v_gene: TRBV6-2/TRBV6-3
len: 15
CDR3aa: CASSYSFAGGGKQYF

j_gene: TRBJ2-3
v_gene: TRBV7-8
len: 17
CDR3aa: CASSQNSVVSGGDTQYF

j_gene: TRBJ2-7
v_gene: TRBV30
len: 13
CDR3aa: CAWRVGLSYEQYF

j_gene: TRBJ1-3
v_gene: TRBV6-4
len: 16
CDR3aa: CASSLGTGATGNTIYF

j_gene: TRBJ2-2
v_gene: TRBV4-2
len: 16
CDR3aa: CASSHVEAGETGELFF

j_gene: TRBJ2-2
v_gene: TRBV7-2
len: 16
CDR3aa: CASSLAVRVNTGELFF

j_gene: TRBJ1-1
v_gene: TRBV3-1
len: 15
CDR3aa: CASSQEGTGGSEAFF

j_gene: TRBJ1-6
v_gene: TRBV3-1
len: 13
CDR3aa: CASSQDENSPLHF

j_gene: TRBJ2-5
v_gene: TRBV24-1
len: 15
CDR3aa: CATSDAGLAQETQYF

j_gene: TRBJ2-1
v_gene: TRBV20-1
len: 14
CDR3aa: CSARNRDRYNEQFF

j_gene: TRBJ2-2
v_gene: TRBV12-3/TRBV12-4
len: 15
CDR3aa: CVSRADRGNTGELFF

j_gene: TRBJ1-6
v_gene: TRBV6-2/TRBV6-3
len: 12
CDR3aa: CAISHPHSPLHF

j_gene: TRBJ2-6
v_gene: TRBV27
len: 15
CDR3aa: CASRTREAGANVLTF

j_gene: TRBJ1-1
v_gene: TRBV6-1
len: 14
CDR3aa: CASSRTGGYTEAFF

j_gene: TRBJ1-5
v_gene: TRBV3-1
len: 16
CDR3aa: CASSQYPGQGGQPQHF

j_gene: TRBJ1-1
v_gene: TRBV28
len: 16
CDR3aa: CASSYTGAGMNTEAFF